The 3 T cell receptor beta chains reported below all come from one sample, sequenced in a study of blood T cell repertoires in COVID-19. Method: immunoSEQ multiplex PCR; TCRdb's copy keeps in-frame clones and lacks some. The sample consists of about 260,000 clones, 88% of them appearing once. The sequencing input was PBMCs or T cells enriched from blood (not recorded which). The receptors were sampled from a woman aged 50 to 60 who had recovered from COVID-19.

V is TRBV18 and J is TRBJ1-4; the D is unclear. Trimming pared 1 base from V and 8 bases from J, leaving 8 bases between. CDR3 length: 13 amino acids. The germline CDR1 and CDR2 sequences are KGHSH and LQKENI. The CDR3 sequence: CASSPQEREKLFF. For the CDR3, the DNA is TGTGCCAGCTCACCACAAGAGAGGGAAAAACTGTTTTTT. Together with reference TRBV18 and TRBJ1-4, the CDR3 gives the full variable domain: NAGVMQNPRHLVRRRGQEARLRCSPMKGHSHVYWYRQLPEEGLKFMVYLQKENIIDESGMPKERFSAEFPKEGPSILRIQQVVRGDSAAYFCASSPQEREKLFFGSGTQLSVL.

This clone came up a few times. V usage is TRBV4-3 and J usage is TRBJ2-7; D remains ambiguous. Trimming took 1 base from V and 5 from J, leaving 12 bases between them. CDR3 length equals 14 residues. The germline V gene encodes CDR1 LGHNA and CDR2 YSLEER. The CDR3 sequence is CASSQGPEYHEQYF. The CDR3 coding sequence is TGCGCCAGCAGCCAAGGACCGGAGTACCACGAGCAGTACTTC.

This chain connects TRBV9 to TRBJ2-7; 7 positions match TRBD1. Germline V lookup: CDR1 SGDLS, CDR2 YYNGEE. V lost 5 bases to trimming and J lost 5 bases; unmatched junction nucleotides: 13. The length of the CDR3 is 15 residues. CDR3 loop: CASSLGADRSHEQYF. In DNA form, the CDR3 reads TGTGCCAGCAGTCTTGGGGCGGACAGGTCCCACGAGCAGTACTTC.